This T cell receptor (delta chain) comes out of a study of gamma-delta T cells after stem cell transplantation (TCRdb year 2016). The library was built by means of RT-PCR. The sequencer listed for this sample is Illumina MiSeq. For TCRdb, the public reads were processed anew by CATT, and duplicate DNA sequences were folded into one row. The sample data list around 13,000 delta-chain clones, and approximately 31% of these were observed just once. The leading ten clones occupy 3% to 4% of the sample. From the cysteine through the phenylalanine, the CDR3 covers 15 amino acids. Solely the CDR3 DNA is kept, with 45 bases framed from the first base. The germline V and J ends show losses of 4 bases and 4 bases respectively, and no gene match explains 12 bases of the junction. For CDR1 and CDR2, the germline V gene (reference sequence) lists TVYSNPD and GDNSRS. Note on this clone: No cognate antigen has been identified for it. It has no much larger one-base neighbor in the sample; base qualities were not kept.

The chain is made from TRDV3 and TRDJ1, with 10 bases in between that match TRDD3. This clonotype originated in a human donor. It is not recorded whose cells these are; they may come from a transplant donor. The sample comprised gamma-delta T cells. The DNA sequence is as follows: TGTGCCTGTCCCTGTTTGGGGGATACTGGCGATAAACTCATCTTT. Its translation reads: CACPCLGDTGDKLIF.